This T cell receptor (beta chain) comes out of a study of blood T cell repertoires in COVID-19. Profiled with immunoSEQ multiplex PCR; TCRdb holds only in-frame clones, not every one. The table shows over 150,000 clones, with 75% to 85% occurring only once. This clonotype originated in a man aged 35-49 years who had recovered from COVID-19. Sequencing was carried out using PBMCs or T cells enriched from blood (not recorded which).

The CDR3 nucleotides read TGTGCCAGTACTCACGGGACTTCCTCAGATACGCAGTATTTT. Translated, it gives CASTHGTSSDTQYF. The chain couples TRBV19 to TRBJ2-3; possible D gene TRBD2, 6 bases. Germline V gene lookup returns CDR1 LNHDA and CDR2 SQIVND (reference sequence). Trimming cost V 7 bases and J 4 bases, with 15 bases left between them. This CDR3 spans 14 amino acids.